The text below deals with one TCR beta chain. This sample stems from a study of blood T cells in healthy people across ages. Germline loops: CDR1 MNHNS, CDR2 SASEGT. With V trimmed by 0 bases and J by 4 bases, 7 bases remained unmatched. This CDR3 region has 17 residues. A J-beta primer mix and a sample-barcoded 5' primer were used in a second PCR of about 7 to 12 cycles. TCRdb re-derived calls from the 5' RACE reads in MiXCR, one entry per CDR3 protein. The repertoire consists of hundreds of thousands of distinct CDR3 sequences, with around 45% occurring once and the leading ten covering about 21%. Each of the donors had roughly 9.3 milliliters of peripheral blood drawn into EDTA-treated Vacutainer tubes.

The chain couples TRBV6-1 to TRBJ2-2; 8 positions agree with TRBD1. This TCR was sampled from a man aged 55-75 years in good health. Sequenced input: blood. The CDR3 region is CASSEAGRGPGTGELFF. DNA of the CDR3: TGTGCCAGCAGTGAAGCTGGCAGGGGGCCGGGCACCGGGGAGCTGTTTTTT.